A selection of T cell receptor beta chains follows, all from one sample in a study of cytomegalovirus exposure and HLA in healthy donors. Sequenced by immunoSEQ multiplex PCR; TCRdb stores in-frame clones only, minus some. Altogether about 160,000 clones are present, under 75% being singletons, with the ten largest covering around 7%. Material: PBMCs. The receptor set was obtained from a man in his forties or fifties in good health and CMV-seropositive. Both conserved end residues are part of each CDR3. The D gene is left open where the match is weak. Part of the rows lack a size; the others show once, few, many or a class for expanded clones.

>TRBV7-8|-|TRBD2|TRBJ2-3
TGTGCCAGCAGCTTCAAGCGGGGTGGCGAGCATACGCAGTATTTT
CASSFKRGGEHTQYF
>TRBV28|-|-|TRBJ1-6
TGTGCCAGCGCGGGGGGGGTTGGCTCACCCCTCCACTTT
CASAGGVGSPLHF
>TRBV12-5|once|-|TRBJ2-3
TGTGCTAGTGGTTTACCCGGTCCTCGGGGCACAGATACGCAGTATTTT
CASGLPGPRGTDTQYF
>TRBV27|-|TRBD2|TRBJ2-1
TGTGCCAGCAATGTAGGGGCGGGGGGAGTTGAGCAGTTCTTC
CASNVGAGGVEQFF
>TRBV7-8|once|-|TRBJ2-2
TGTGCCAGCAGCTTATCGAGGACTCGTACCGGGGAGCTGTTTTTT
CASSLSRTRTGELFF
>TRBV5-1|-|TRBD1|TRBJ2-7
TGCGCCAGCAGCTTAGGGACAGTTATCTACGAGCAGTACTTC
CASSLGTVIYEQYF
>TRBV27|-|-|TRBJ1-6
TGTGCCAGCAGTTTAGGCAGGGCGGCACCCCTCCACTTT
CASSLGRAAPLHF
>TRBV5-8|-|TRBD1|TRBJ2-3
TGTGCCAGCAGTCGGGACAGGGGCACAGATACGCAGTATTTT
CASSRDRGTDTQYF
>TRBV5-1|-|-|TRBJ2-7
TGCGCCAGCAGCCCTCAAACTCGGAGGGGCTACGAGCAGTACTTC
CASSPQTRRGYEQYF
>TRBV6-6|-|TRBD2|TRBJ2-7
TGTGCCAGCACCCGAACTAGCGGTAGCTCCTACGAGCAGTACTTC
CASTRTSGSSYEQYF
>TRBV5-4|-|-|TRBJ2-3
TGTGCCAGCAGCGAGACAGTCAGAAGCACAGATACGCAGTATTTT
CASSETVRSTDTQYF
>TRBV11-2|-|TRBD1|TRBJ1-1
TGTGCCGGCAGCTTAAACGACAGGGGGGAGTACCGGGGCACTGAAGCTTTCTTT
CAGSLNDRGEYRGTEAFF
>TRBV15|-|TRBD1|TRBJ1-1
TGTGCCACCAGCCGGGACAGGATGAACACTGAAGCTTTCTTT
CATSRDRMNTEAFF
>TRBV7-9|-|-|TRBJ1-1
TGTTCCAGCAGCCACAACGGTTGGGGCAGGGAAAACACTGAAGCTTTCTTT
CSSSHNGWGRENTEAFF
>TRBV7-9|few|TRBD1|TRBJ2-7
TGTGCCAGCAGCCCCACCGGGACAGGGAAGGCCGAGCAGTACTTC
CASSPTGTGKAEQYF
>TRBV7-8|-|-|TRBJ2-3
TGTGCCAGCAGCCTAGTGGACTATGCTACCACAGATACGCAGTATTTT
CASSLVDYATTDTQYF
>TRBV9|once|TRBD1|TRBJ1-5
TGTGCCAGCAGCCCCGGACAGGGGGGCAATCAGCCCCAGCATTTT
CASSPGQGGNQPQHF
>TRBV30|-|-|TRBJ2-5
TGTGCCTGGTTTTACCGGGGGGAGACCCAGTACTTC
CAWFYRGETQYF
>TRBV6-5|-|-|TRBJ1-2
TGTGCCAGCAGTCAGGGATTACAGGGACCTGGCTACACCTTC
CASSQGLQGPGYTF
>TRBV19|-|TRBD1|TRBJ1-5
TGTGCCAGTAGTATAGATGAGGGACAGAAGTATCAGCCCCAGCATTTT
CASSIDEGQKYQPQHF
>TRBV6-5|few|-|TRBJ1-6
TGTGCCAGCGGAGACCGACCGAATTCACCCCTCCACTTT
CASGDRPNSPLHF
>TRBV14|-|-|TRBJ2-1
TGTGCCAGCAGCCAAGCTTCCAAAGTGGCGCGGAATGAGCAGTTCTTC
CASSQASKVARNEQFF
>TRBV5-1|-|TRBD1|TRBJ2-5
TGCGCCAGCACGGGGACCAGGGGGGAGACCCAGTACTTC
CASTGTRGETQYF
>TRBV7-2|-|-|TRBJ1-2
TGTGCCAGCAGCTTAGGTCCCCGGTTACAGGTCCATGGCTACACCTTC
CASSLGPRLQVHGYTF
>TRBV27|-|-|TRBJ2-3
TGTGCCAGCAGTTTAGGTGGAGGCACAGATACGCAGTATTTT
CASSLGGGTDTQYF
>TRBV6-8|few|-|TRBJ2-3
TGTGCCAGCAGTTATGCGGACTTCCCGGGCACAGATACGCAGTATTTT
CASSYADFPGTDTQYF
>TRBV7-2|-|TRBD2|TRBJ2-3
TGTGCCAGCAGCCCCCCGGGTTGGCGGGGGGGCCTAGATACGCAGTATTTT
CASSPPGWRGGLDTQYF